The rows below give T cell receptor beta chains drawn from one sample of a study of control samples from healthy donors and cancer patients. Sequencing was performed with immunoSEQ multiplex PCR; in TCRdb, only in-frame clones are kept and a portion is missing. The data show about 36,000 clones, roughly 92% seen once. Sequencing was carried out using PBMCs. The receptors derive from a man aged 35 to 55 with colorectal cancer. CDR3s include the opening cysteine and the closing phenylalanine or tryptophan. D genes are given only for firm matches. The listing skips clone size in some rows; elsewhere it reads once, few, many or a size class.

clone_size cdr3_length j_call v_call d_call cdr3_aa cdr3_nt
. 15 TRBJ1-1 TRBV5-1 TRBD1 CASSFSGQGITEAFF TGCGCCAGCAGCTTTTCCGGACAGGGCATCACTGAAGCTTTCTTT
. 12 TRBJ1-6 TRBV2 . CASTKHNSPLHF TGTGCCAGCACGAAGCATAATTCACCCCTCCACTTT
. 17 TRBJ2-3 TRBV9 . CASSASRQNAGTDTQYF TGTGCCAGCAGCGCATCCAGACAGAACGCGGGCACAGATACGCAGTATTTT
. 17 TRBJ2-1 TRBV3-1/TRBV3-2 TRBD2 CASSQDSRGSIPREQFF TGTGCCAGCAGCCAAGATTCGCGGGGGTCCATCCCCCGTGAGCAGTTCTTC
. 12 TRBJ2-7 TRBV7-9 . CASSLEQGAQYF TGTGCCAGCAGCTTAGAACAGGGCGCGCAGTACTTC
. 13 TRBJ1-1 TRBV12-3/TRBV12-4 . CASSPVPSTEAFF TGTGCCAGCAGCCCTGTACCCAGCACTGAAGCTTTCTTT
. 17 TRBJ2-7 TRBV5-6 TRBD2 CASSLGLAGINSYEQYF TGTGCCAGCAGCTTGGGACTAGCGGGGATCAACTCCTACGAGCAGTACTTC
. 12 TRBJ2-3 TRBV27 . CASSSGVGTQYF TGTGCCAGCAGTTCGGGAGTGGGTACGCAGTATTTT
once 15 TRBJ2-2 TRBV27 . CASGRFVANTGELFF TGTGCCAGCGGGAGGTTCGTCGCGAACACCGGGGAGCTGTTTTTT
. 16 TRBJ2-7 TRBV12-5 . CASGLVRSGWGYEQYF TGTGCTAGTGGTTTGGTACGGAGCGGCTGGGGGTACGAGCAGTACTTC
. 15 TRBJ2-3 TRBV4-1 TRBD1 CASSQAGGLADTQYF TGCGCCAGCAGCCAAGCAGGGGGCCTCGCAGATACGCAGTATTTT
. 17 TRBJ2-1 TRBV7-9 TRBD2 CASSAEIGLAGGVEQFF TGTGCCAGCAGCGCCGAAATCGGACTAGCGGGGGGCGTTGAGCAGTTCTTC
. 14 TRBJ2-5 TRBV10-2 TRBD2 CATLSGGAWETQYF TGCGCCACCCTTAGCGGGGGGGCCTGGGAGACCCAGTACTTC
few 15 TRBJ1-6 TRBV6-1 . CASSEVSRSNSPLHF TGTGCCAGCAGTGAAGTGTCACGGAGTAATTCACCCCTCCACTTT
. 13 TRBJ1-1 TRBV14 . CASSQDLRTEAFF TGTGCCAGCAGCCAAGACTTGCGCACTGAAGCTTTCTTT
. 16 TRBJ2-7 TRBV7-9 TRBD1 CASSLFGRGQGYEQYF TGTGCCAGCAGCTTATTCGGCAGGGGGCAGGGCTACGAGCAGTACTTC
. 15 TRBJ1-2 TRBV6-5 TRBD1 CASRDRGRGFYGYTF TGTGCCAGCAGGGACAGGGGGAGAGGCTTCTATGGCTACACCTTC
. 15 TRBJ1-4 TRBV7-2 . CASSLAGVGNEKLFF TGTGCCAGCAGCTTAGCCGGAGTTGGTAATGAAAAACTGTTTTTT
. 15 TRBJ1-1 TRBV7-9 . CASSPRDGVGTEAFF TGTGCCAGCAGCCCCCGGGACGGAGTGGGCACTGAAGCTTTCTTT
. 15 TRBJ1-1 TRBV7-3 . CASSLKPATNTEAFF TGTGCCAGCAGCTTAAAACCGGCGACGAACACTGAAGCTTTCTTT
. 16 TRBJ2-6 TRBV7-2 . CASSLGYGSGANVLTF TGTGCCAGCAGCTTAGGATACGGCTCTGGGGCCAACGTCCTGACTTTC
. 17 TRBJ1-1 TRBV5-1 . CASRRNSGTTVNTEAFF TGCGCCAGCAGGCGAAACTCGGGGACGACAGTGAACACTGAAGCTTTCTTT
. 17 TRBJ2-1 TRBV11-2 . CASSLDRAESSYNEQFF TGTGCCAGCAGCTTAGATCGGGCGGAGAGCTCCTACAATGAGCAGTTCTTC
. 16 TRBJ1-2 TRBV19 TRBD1 CASSILPGQVDYGYTF TGTGCCAGTAGTATCCTGCCGGGACAGGTAGACTATGGCTACACCTTC
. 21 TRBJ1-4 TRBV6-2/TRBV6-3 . CASRPASFQRPGARANEKLFF TGTGCCAGCAGGCCTGCTTCCTTCCAACGACCAGGGGCGCGAGCTAATGAAAAACTGTTTTTT
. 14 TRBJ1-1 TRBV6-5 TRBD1 CASITPGGNTEAFF TGTGCCAGCATAACCCCAGGGGGGAACACTGAAGCTTTCTTT
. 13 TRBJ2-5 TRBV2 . CASVRVRQETQYF TGTGCCAGCGTCAGGGTTAGACAAGAGACCCAGTACTTC
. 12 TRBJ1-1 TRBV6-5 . CASIPRNTEAFF TGTGCCAGCATCCCTAGGAACACTGAAGCTTTCTTT
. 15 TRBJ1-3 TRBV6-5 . CASRTGTLDRQAIYF TGTGCCAGCAGAACCGGGACACTTGATAGGCAGGCCATATATTTT
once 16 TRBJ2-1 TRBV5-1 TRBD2 CASSLEGSGGFNEQFF TGCGCCAGCAGCTTGGAAGGGAGCGGGGGTTTCAATGAGCAGTTCTTC
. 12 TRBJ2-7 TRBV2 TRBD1 CASSRTGAEQYF TGTGCCAGCAGCCGGACAGGGGCCGAGCAGTACTTC
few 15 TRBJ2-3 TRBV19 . CASSIRGGGLDTQYF TGTGCCAGTAGTATCCGGGGAGGGGGATTAGATACGCAGTATTTT
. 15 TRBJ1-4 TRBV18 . CASSPPSRLGEKLFF TGTGCCAGCTCACCACCGTCCCGCCTAGGGGAAAAACTGTTTTTT
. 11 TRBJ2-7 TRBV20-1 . CSARIGYEQYF TGCAGTGCTAGAATAGGTTACGAGCAGTACTTC
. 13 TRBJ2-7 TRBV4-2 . CASRPGRGYEQYF TGTGCCAGCAGACCGGGGCGGGGCTACGAGCAGTACTTC
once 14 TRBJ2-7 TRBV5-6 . CASSFAGAVYEQYF TGTGCCAGCAGCTTTGCGGGGGCGGTATACGAGCAGTACTTC
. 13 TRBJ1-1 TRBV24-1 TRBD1 CATTQGINTEAFF TGTGCCACTACACAGGGGATAAACACTGAAGCTTTCTTT
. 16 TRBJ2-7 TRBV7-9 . CASSLANPGDAYEQYF TGTGCCAGCAGCTTAGCGAATCCAGGGGACGCCTACGAGCAGTACTTC
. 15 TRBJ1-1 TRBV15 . CATSRATGTNTEAFF TGTGCCACCAGCAGAGCGACAGGTACCAACACTGAAGCTTTCTTT
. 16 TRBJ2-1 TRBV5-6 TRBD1 CASSPGQGRFHNEQFF TGTGCCAGCAGCCCAGGACAGGGAAGGTTCCACAATGAGCAGTTCTTC
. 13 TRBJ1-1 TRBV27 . CASSLRRNTEAFF TGTGCCAGCAGTTTACGTAGGAACACTGAAGCTTTCTTT
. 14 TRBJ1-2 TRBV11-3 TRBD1 CASSSGQTNYGYTF TGTGCCAGCAGCTCGGGACAGACAAACTATGGCTACACCTTC
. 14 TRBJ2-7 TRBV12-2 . CASRSPGQPYEQYF TGTGCAAGTCGCTCACCGGGACAGCCCTACGAGCAGTACTTC
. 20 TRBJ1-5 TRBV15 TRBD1 CATSRDPYGQGMNSNQPQHF TGTGCCACCAGCAGAGATCCGTACGGACAGGGTATGAATAGCAATCAGCCCCAGCATTTT
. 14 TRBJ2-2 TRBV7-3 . CASSPGHEAGELFF TGTGCCAGCAGCCCGGGACATGAGGCCGGGGAGCTGTTTTTT
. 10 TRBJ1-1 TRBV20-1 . CSAPDQEAFF TGCAGTGCTCCGGACCAAGAAGCTTTCTTT
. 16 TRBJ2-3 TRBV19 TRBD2 CASSPRLAGGPDTQYF TGTGCCAGTAGTCCACGACTAGCGGGGGGGCCAGATACGCAGTATTTT
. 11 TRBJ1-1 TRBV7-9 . CASSGLLEAFF TGTGCCAGCAGCGGGCTCTTGGAAGCTTTCTTT
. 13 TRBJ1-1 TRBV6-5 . CASKAGLNTEAFF TGTGCCAGCAAGGCGGGACTGAACACTGAAGCTTTCTTT
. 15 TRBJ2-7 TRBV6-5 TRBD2 CASSRLAGGREEQYF TGTGCCAGCAGTCGACTAGCGGGGGGGCGGGAAGAGCAGTACTTC
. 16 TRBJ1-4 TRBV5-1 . CASSSEPALSNEKLFF TGCGCCAGCAGCTCGGAACCTGCTCTTTCTAATGAAAAACTGTTTTTT
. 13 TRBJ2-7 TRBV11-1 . CASSFGVSYEQYF TGTGCCAGCAGCTTTGGGGTTTCCTACGAGCAGTACTTC
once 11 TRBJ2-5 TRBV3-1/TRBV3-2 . CASAWGQTQYF TGTGCCAGCGCCTGGGGCCAGACCCAGTACTTC
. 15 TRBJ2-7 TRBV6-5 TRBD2 CASSLRTSGGVEQYF TGTGCCAGCAGTCTACGGACTAGCGGGGGCGTCGAGCAGTACTTC
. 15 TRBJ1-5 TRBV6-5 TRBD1 CASAQGALSNQPQHF TGTGCCAGCGCTCAGGGGGCGCTTAGCAATCAGCCCCAGCATTTT
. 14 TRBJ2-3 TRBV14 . CASSQPSTPYTQYF TGTGCCAGCAGCCAACCGTCTACCCCCTATACGCAGTATTTT
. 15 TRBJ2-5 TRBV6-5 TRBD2 CASSRPGRVPETQYF TGTGCCAGCAGCCGCCCGGGGAGGGTGCCCGAGACCCAGTACTTC
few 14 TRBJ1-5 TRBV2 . CASSGFGAGQPQHF TGTGCCAGCAGTGGGTTCGGGGCGGGACAGCCCCAGCATTTT
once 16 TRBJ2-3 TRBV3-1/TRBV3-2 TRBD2 CASSRLAGGPGEAQYF TGTGCCAGCAGCCGTCTAGCGGGGGGGCCGGGAGAAGCGCAGTATTTT